The 5 T cell receptor beta chains presented below share a single source sample, sequenced in a study of blood T cell repertoires in COVID-19. Repertoires were generated with immunoSEQ multiplex PCR, while TCRdb's copy carries only in-frame clones and drops some. The sample has about 360,000 clones; 88% are singletons. The source material was PBMCs or T cells enriched from blood (not recorded which). The origin of the receptors is a woman between 35 and 50 years old with acute COVID-19.

This clone has only a few counts. Other DNA sequences in this sample translate to the same CDR3. J is TRBJ1-5 and V is TRBV6-1; D unclear. Germline CDR1 and CDR2: MNHNS and SASEGT. V was pared by 0 bases and J by 6 bases, with 6 bases between. This CDR3 contains 13 residues. The CDR3 DNA follows: TGTGCCAGCAGTGAAGCACGGGGTCAGCCCCAGCATTTT. It specifies CASSEARGQPQHF.

This chain links TRBV11-2 with TRBJ2-7; 7 nucleotides line up with TRBD2. CDR3 length: 16 residues. Germline trimming cut 2 bases from V and 3 bases from J; bases unmatched to any gene: 10. Germline V gene lookup returns CDR1 SGHAT and CDR2 FQNNGV. The CDR3 loop reads CASSLRGGGTYYEQYF. CDR3 nucleotides: TGTGCCAGCAGCTTAAGGGGCGGGGGTACTTACTACGAGCAGTACTTC.

The chain carries TRBV5-1 and TRBJ1-6; D uncertain. V shed 6 bases and J shed 5 bases, with 15 bases lying between them. The CDR3 has 15 amino acids. CDR1 and CDR2 (germline): SGHRS, YFSETQ. The CDR3 DNA is TGCGCCAGCACCCTCGGCGGTATCGATAATTCACCCCTCCACTTT. Translated: CASTLGGIDNSPLHF.

This chain uses TRBV28 with TRBJ1-1, with D possibly matching TRBD1 (5 bases). Germline CDR1 and CDR2: MDHEN and SYDVKM. Between the trimmed V and J ends, which lost 6 bases and 4 bases, there was a span of 15 bases. CDR3 length: 14 residues. CDR3 sequence reads: CASRGFPGFTEAFF. In DNA form, the CDR3 reads TGTGCCAGCAGGGGATTTCCAGGGTTCACTGAAGCTTTCTTT.

The J gene is TRBJ1-1, the V gene TRBV5-1; 8 positions agree with TRBD1. There are 16 residues in the CDR3. V was clipped by 3 bases and J by 0 bases; unmatched bases: 7. Germline CDR1 and CDR2: SGHRS and YFSETQ. The CDR3 DNA sequence: TGCGCCAGCAGCTCCGAGGGCAGGGGGCTGAACACTGAAGCTTTCTTT. Translation: CASSSEGRGLNTEAFF.